The text below deals with one T cell receptor (beta chain). The antigen this receptor binds is unknown. No per-base quality is available; no much larger clone lies one base away. Each collaborating institution followed its own protocols to collect whole blood in K2EDTA tubes. For TCRbeta analysis, collaborators shipped samples as frozen whole blood, isolated PBMCs, or DNA extracted from either of those sample types. The sample belongs to a study of blood T cell repertoires in COVID-19 (dated by TCRdb to between 2020 and 2021). Regarding the research as a whole: Samples from collaborators originated in the United States, Italy and Spain and spanned both the acute and convalescent phases of COVID-19. The prospective study material was composed of cDNA or gDNA derived from T cells, B-cell-depleted T cells, or PBMCs. Deeply sampled blood TCRbeta repertoires from subjects exposed to, actively infected with, or recovered from COVID-19 were included in the dataset. A freely available public database, intended as a resource for researchers studying the immune response to SARS-CoV-2, is where the repertoires were released. The samples were drawn from two sources: the first 160 participants of the ongoing ImmuneRACE study, and fewer than 1,500 subjects contributed by 6 global collaborators. A de-identified subject ID, COVID-19 status, age in years and sex were almost always included in the sample metadata. Where available, HLA class I and class II types were obtained from metadata supplied by the sample provider rather than from assay-based typing.

CDR1 and CDR2 were assigned from the germline V gene as MNHEY and SVGAGI. A distance of 16 bases separates the germline ends of V and J, which lose 0 bases and 8 bases respectively. The CDR3 numbers 15 residues from cysteine through phenylalanine. The entry retains the CDR3 DNA only, 45 bases that are in frame from base 1. The immunoSEQ Assay, a bias-controlled multiplex PCR, was used to amplify TCRbeta CDR3 regions from genomic DNA. In the original analysis: Within the assay, amplification of reference gene primers was used to estimate how many nucleated cells each sample contained. Sequence reads were collapsed and filtered to measure the absolute abundance of every unique TCRbeta CDR3 rearrangement. Productive Simpson clonality was computed per sample as the square root of Simpson's diversity index over productive rearrangements. Entries here come from immuneACCESS through TCRdb and include only in-frame sequences with V and J called. Some clones fail to appear in such tables; in the studies checked, an unresolved V gene covers under half of the shortfall, and the cause of the remainder is unknown. The V and J calls and clone size are taken from that table; D and trimming were inferred from the DNA. The sample table holds fewer than 300,000 clones, of which about 73% were seen once. 3.3% of the sample belongs to the ten largest clones.

Overall study results and their limits: The amount of clinical and demographic metadata varied by source and participant and was provided uncurated.

The origin of this receptor is an elderly woman with acute or convalescent COVID-19. Recombination linked TRBV6-5 to TRBJ1-2; the D gene is perhaps TRBD1, from 5 matching bases. The sample comprised peripheral blood. CDR3 region: CASSYSFAGRSGYTF. The DNA sequence is TGTGCCAGCAGTTACTCTTTTGCAGGGAGGAGCGGCTACACCTTC.